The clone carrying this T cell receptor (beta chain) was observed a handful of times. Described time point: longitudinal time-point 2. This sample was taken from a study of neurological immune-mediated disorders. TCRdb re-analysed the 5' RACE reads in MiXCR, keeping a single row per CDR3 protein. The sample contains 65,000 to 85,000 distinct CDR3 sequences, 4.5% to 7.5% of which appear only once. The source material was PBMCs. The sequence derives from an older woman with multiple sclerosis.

The CDR3 reads CASSLMGAGDTQYF. The CDR3 coding sequence is TGCGCCAGCAGCTTGATGGGGGCAGGAGATACGCAGTATTTT. V and J are TRBV5-1 and TRBJ2-3; weak D call: TRBD1 (6 bases). Germline V lookup: CDR1 SGHRS, CDR2 YFSETQ. The CDR3 runs 14 residues. V was shortened by 1 base and J by 5 bases, with 11 bases between the two germline ends.